This T cell receptor (beta chain) stems from a study of blood T cell repertoires in COVID-19. The overall study: Spain, Italy and the United States supplied samples that represented acute and convalescent COVID-19. T cells, B-cell-depleted T cells, or PBMCs supplied cDNA or gDNA.

V trimming: 1 base; J trimming: 7 bases; junction bases outside the gene matches: 3. The CDR3 covers 14 residues. Germline V gene data show CDR1 as MGHRA and CDR2 as YSYEKL. As originally analysed: For nucleated cells, counts were estimated from reference gene primer amplification. Measured with immunoSEQ multiplex PCR; TCRdb has only the in-frame clones, and not every one. V, J and clone size are those of that table, while D and trimming were read from the DNA. Among approximately 260,000 clones listed, around 90% were seen once. J is TRBJ2-1 and V is TRBV4-1; the match to TRBD1 covers 8 bases. This receptor was obtained from a middle-aged man with acute or convalescent COVID-19. The sample was peripheral blood. CDR3 DNA: TGCGCCAGCAGCCAAGGACAGGGGCTTAATGAGCAGTTCTTC. Amino acid sequence: CASSQGQGLNEQFF.